This T cell receptor beta chain came from a study of identical twins' blood T cells. The CDR3 is 12 amino acids. V was shortened by 5 bases and J by 4 bases, with 11 bases between the two germline ends. Germline V gene lookup returns CDR1 DFQATT and CDR2 SNEGSKA (reference sequence). At least ten counts were recorded for this clonotype. TCRdb re-analysed the 5' RACE reads in MiXCR, keeping a single row per CDR3 protein. The sample lists fewer than 450,000 distinct CDR3 sequences; about 28% were seen once. Sequenced material: PBMCs. The TCR comes from a woman aged 18-55 years in good health. The V gene is TRBV20-1, the J gene TRBJ1-1; D not resolved. The CDR3 sequence is CSALGHGTEAFF. CDR3 coding DNA: TGCAGTGCTTTGGGTCATGGCACTGAAGCTTTCTTT.